A selection of T cell receptor beta chains follows, all from one sample in a study of T-cell memory formation after mild COVID-19. One entry per CDR3 protein results from TCRdb running MiXCR on the 5' RACE reads. The sample lists 160,000 or so distinct CDR3 sequences, roughly 31% seen once, with approximately 12% in the top ten. The sequenced sample consisted of PBMCs or a T cell subset sorted from them (not recorded which). The receptors were sampled from an adult woman who had mild COVID-19 (a few samples of this study predate the infection). Cell type and time point are not known. Both conserved end residues are part of each CDR3. The D gene is left open where the match is weak. Size values are once, few and many counts, or a class for expanded clones, and some rows have none.

V gene	J gene	clone size	D gene	CDR3 protein	CDR3 DNA
TRBV7-9	TRBJ2-5	few	TRBD1	CASSTRGPETQYF	TGTGCCAGCAGCACCAGGGGGCCAGAGACCCAGTACTTC
TRBV12-3/TRBV12-4	TRBJ2-2	few	-	CASSLSRVSSGELFF	TGTGCCAGCAGTTTATCCAGGGTTTCCTCCGGGGAGCTGTTTTTT
TRBV6-5	TRBJ2-7	-	-	CASSTNYEQYF	TGTGCCAGCAGTACCAACTACGAGCAGTACTTC
TRBV5-1	TRBJ2-3	-	-	CASSHPGIDTQYF	TGCGCCAGCAGCCACCCCGGCATAGATACGCAGTATTTT
TRBV29-1	TRBJ2-3	-	-	CSVAGTLTDTQYF	TGCAGCGTTGCAGGGACCCTCACAGATACGCAGTATTTT
TRBV7-9	TRBJ2-5	few	TRBD2	CASSPTGTSDQETQYF	TGTGCCAGCAGCCCCACCGGGACTAGCGACCAAGAGACCCAGTACTTC
TRBV5-1	TRBJ2-2	few	-	CASSSRGAGTGELFF	TGCGCCAGCAGCTCACGGGGGGCCGGCACCGGGGAGCTGTTTTTT
TRBV4-2	TRBJ2-3	few	-	CASSQGGPSWF	TGTGCCAGCAGCCAAGGGGGACCTAGCTGGTTT
TRBV9	TRBJ2-3	-	-	CASSVSSTSTDTQYF	TGTGCCAGCAGCGTGTCTTCCACTAGCACAGATACGCAGTATTTT
TRBV6-2/TRBV6-3	TRBJ1-2	-	-	CASRTGGSGPGYTF	TGTGCCAGCAGAACGGGCGGCAGTGGTCCGGGCTACACCTTC
TRBV4-3	TRBJ1-5	-	-	CASSDGPRSNQPQHF	TGCGCCAGCAGCGATGGGCCGCGGAGCAATCAGCCCCAGCATTTT
TRBV7-2	TRBJ2-5	few	TRBD2	CASSLTGASGPQETQYF	TGTGCCAGCAGCTTAACCGGGGCTAGCGGGCCTCAAGAGACCCAGTACTTC
TRBV9	TRBJ2-3	-	-	CASSVRGGQSTDTQYF	TGTGCCAGCAGCGTTAGGGGGGGACAATCCACAGATACGCAGTATTTT
TRBV4-3	TRBJ2-1	-	-	CASSQDGATRPYNEQFF	TGCGCCAGCAGCCAAGATGGGGCCACACGGCCTTACAATGAGCAGTTCTTC
TRBV7-6	TRBJ1-1	-	-	CASSLQVGATGNTEAFF	TGTGCCAGCAGCTTACAGGTGGGGGCAACGGGGAACACTGAAGCTTTCTTT
TRBV7-3	TRBJ2-1	few	TRBD1	CASSSRDRVFF	TGTGCCAGCAGCTCCCGGGACAGGGTTTTCTTC
TRBV4-1	TRBJ2-5	few	-	CASSQDVRAQETQYF	TGCGCCAGCAGCCAAGATGTAAGGGCCCAAGAGACCCAGTACTTC
TRBV4-3	TRBJ2-7	-	-	CASSQDYGLSYEQYF	TGCGCCAGCAGCCAAGATTATGGACTCTCCTACGAGCAGTACTTC
TRBV24-1	TRBJ1-2	-	TRBD1	CATSEVQGAYGYTF	TGTGCCACCAGTGAGGTCCAGGGGGCATATGGCTACACCTTC
TRBV2	TRBJ2-2	few	-	CASLEARAGELFF	TGTGCCAGCCTAGAAGCGAGGGCCGGGGAGCTGTTTTTT
TRBV12-3/TRBV12-4	TRBJ1-1	-	TRBD1	CASSFIGTDTEAFF	TGTGCCAGCAGTTTTATAGGGACAGACACTGAAGCTTTCTTT
TRBV24-1	TRBJ2-3	-	TRBD2	CATSDLEREGLTDTQYF	TGTGCCACCAGTGATCTCGAGCGGGAGGGCCTCACAGATACGCAGTATTTT
TRBV4-3	TRBJ2-1	few	-	CASSQELPDYNEQFF	TGCGCCAGCAGCCAAGAACTGCCAGACTACAATGAGCAGTTCTTC
TRBV12-3/TRBV12-4	TRBJ1-5	-	-	CASSRTGTLNQPQHF	TGTGCCAGCAGCCGGACCGGGACACTCAATCAGCCCCAGCATTTT
TRBV15	TRBJ2-5	few	TRBD2	CATSGKRGALAQYF	TGTGCCACCAGCGGAAAGCGGGGGGCTCTCGCCCAGTACTTC
TRBV20-1	TRBJ2-7	-	-	CSARPTPGTNFYEQYF	TGCAGTGCTAGACCGACCCCAGGGACCAATTTCTACGAGCAGTACTTC
TRBV30	TRBJ1-1	-	-	CAWSLSPGGTEAFF	TGTGCCTGGAGTTTAAGCCCCGGGGGAACTGAAGCTTTCTTT
TRBV24-1	TRBJ2-2	-	-	CATSDFNRITGELFF	TGTGCCACCAGTGATTTTAACAGGATCACCGGGGAGCTGTTTTTT
TRBV5-1	TRBJ1-5	-	-	CASSAGGGNQPQHF	TGCGCCAGCAGTGCCGGGGGGGGCAATCAGCCCCAGCATTTT
TRBV11-2	TRBJ1-5	-	-	CASSPGGPCRAFNQPQHF	TGTGCCAGCAGCCCTGGCGGTCCCTGCCGGGCCTTCAATCAGCCCCAGCATTTT
TRBV11-2	TRBJ1-6	-	TRBD1	CASSPTDRDSPLHF	TGTGCCAGCAGCCCAACTGACAGGGATTCACCCCTCCACTTT
TRBV20-1	TRBJ1-5	-	-	CSASVGSNQPQHF	TGCAGTGCTAGTGTGGGGTCTAATCAGCCCCAGCATTTT
TRBV5-1	TRBJ1-1	-	-	CASSTYGFNTEAFF	TGCGCCAGCAGCACGTACGGGTTTAACACTGAAGCTTTCTTT
TRBV9	TRBJ2-3	many	-	CARPGASDSTSTDTQYF	TGTGCCAGACCTGGGGCTAGCGATTCAACTAGCACAGATACGCAGTATTTT
TRBV19	TRBJ2-6	-	TRBD1	CASSIASGQVSSGANVLTF	TGTGCCAGTAGTATAGCTTCCGGACAGGTTAGCTCTGGGGCCAACGTCCTGACTTTC
TRBV27	TRBJ1-1	-	TRBD1	CASSSILDRGRAFF	TGTGCCAGCAGTTCCATACTCGACAGGGGACGAGCTTTCTTT
TRBV7-8	TRBJ2-7	-	-	CASSLEGVSEQYF	TGTGCCAGCAGCTTAGAAGGGGTTTCCGAGCAGTACTTC
TRBV20-1	TRBJ2-7	many	TRBD2	CSASILSGINYEQYF	TGCAGTGCTAGCATTTTAAGCGGGATAAACTACGAGCAGTACTTC
TRBV2	TRBJ1-2	-	-	CASSESRRINYGYTF	TGTGCCAGCAGTGAATCGAGACGGATAAACTATGGCTACACCTTC
TRBV4-3	TRBJ2-3	-	TRBD1	CASSQGGQPSTDTQYF	TGCGCCAGCAGCCAAGGGGGACAGCCAAGCACAGATACGCAGTATTTT
TRBV15	TRBJ2-1	-	-	CATSRDGNEQFF	TGTGCCACCAGCAGAGATGGGAATGAGCAGTTCTTC
TRBV11-2	TRBJ2-5	few	-	CASSRGTLQETQYF	TGTGCCAGCAGCCGAGGGACGCTCCAAGAGACCCAGTACTTC
TRBV24-1	TRBJ2-7	few	TRBD1	CASSGQASGEQYF	TGTGCCAGCTCGGGACAGGCTTCTGGCGAGCAGTACTTC
TRBV15	TRBJ2-1	few	-	CATSRDHLGDNEQFF	TGTGCCACCAGCAGAGATCATCTTGGGGACAATGAGCAGTTCTTC
TRBV7-7	TRBJ2-1	few	TRBD2	CASSLLAGPYNEQFF	TGTGCCAGCAGCTTACTAGCGGGCCCCTACAATGAGCAGTTCTTC
TRBV11-3	TRBJ2-3	-	-	CASSFYGKGDTQYF	TGTGCCAGCAGCTTCTACGGGAAGGGAGACACGCAGTATTTT
TRBV18	TRBJ1-1	-	TRBD1	CASSPEIGQGNTEAFF	TGTGCCAGCTCACCTGAGATAGGACAGGGGAACACTGAAGCTTTCTTT
TRBV3-1	TRBJ2-3	-	TRBD2	CASSQDSGSAQYF	TGTGCCAGCAGCCAAGATAGCGGGAGTGCGCAGTATTTT
TRBV4-2	TRBJ2-3	few	TRBD2	CASSLGAGGDVDTQYF	TGTGCCAGCAGCTTAGGAGCCGGGGGGGACGTGGATACGCAGTATTTT
TRBV7-9	TRBJ1-1	-	-	CASSFGMNTEAFF	TGTGCCAGCAGCTTTGGGATGAACACTGAAGCTTTCTTT